This T cell receptor (beta chain) emerged from a study of Tregs in tolerant kidney transplant recipients. This clone is labeled medium-sized. What it recognizes is unknown. Points from the study as a whole: Few patients were studied, so findings need validation in larger groups. The most relevant donor-specific Treg TCRbeta repertoire apparently came from expansion with activated donor B cells.

CDR3 length: 12 amino acids. The V and J ends lost 7 bases and 6 bases respectively, with 13 bases between them. CDR1 and CDR2 from the germline V gene are SGHNT and YYREEE (reference sequence). Assay: immunoSEQ multiplex PCR; the TCRdb copy retains only in-frame clones and omits some. This sample has about 4,800 clones; just under 40% occur once, and the top ten carry 5% to 7.5%. The chain employs TRBV5-4 and TRBJ1-2; perhaps TRBD1 as D (6 bases). The origin of this receptor is a human donor in good health. Sequences were obtained from CD8+ T cells from blood cultured with allogeneic cells. DNA for the CDR3: TGTGCCAGCTTAGGGGGGGCTGATGGCTACACCTTC. Translated, it gives CASLGGADGYTF.